Presented here are 11 T cell receptor beta chains from one specimen sequenced in a study of radiation and T cells in renal cell carcinoma. Documented time point: blood 4 weeks post-SBRT, at nephrectomy. Treatment: 15 Gy SBRT to primary tumor, nephrectomy 4 weeks later. Only in-frame clones appear in the TCRdb table, and some are missing; sequencing was by immunoSEQ multiplex PCR. The data contain about 140,000 clones, 75% to 90% of them singletons. Here the sequenced sample was blood, taken from a patient whose treatment included radiotherapy and nephrectomy. The receptors were sampled from a woman aged 45-65 years with renal cell carcinoma.

The V call is TRBV5-4, the J call TRBJ1-4, with D maybe TRBD1 (5 bases). In germline, CDR1 is SGHNT, CDR2 YYREEE (reference sequence). Trimming cost V 0 bases and J 5 bases, with 8 bases left between them. There are 14 residues in the CDR3. The CDR3 sequence: CASSLGRENEKLFF. In nucleotides, the CDR3 is TGTGCCAGCAGCTTGGGCAGGGAGAATGAAAAACTGTTTTTT. Complete variable domain (other parts from reference TRBV5-4 and TRBJ1-4): ETGVTQSPTHLIKTRGQQVTLRCSSQSGHNTVSWYQQALGQGPQFIFQYYREEENGRGNFPPRFSGLQFPNYSSELNVNALELDDSALYLCASSLGRENEKLFFGSGTQLSVL.

A few counts support this clone. The CDR3 loop is CASSSLRGTEAFF. The CDR3 nucleotides read TGTGCCAGTAGCAGCTTGAGGGGAACTGAAGCTTTCTTT. V is TRBV19 and J is TRBJ1-1; a possible D gene is TRBD1 (5 bases). Trimming left V 6 bases short and J 5 bases short, with 13 bases between. This CDR3 is built from 13 residues. CDR1 is LNHDA, CDR2 SQIVND, per germline (reference sequence). The full variable domain, in which reference TRBV19 and TRBJ1-1 provide the parts outside the CDR3, is DGGITQSPKYLFRKEGQNVTLSCEQNLNHDAMYWYRQDPGQGLRLIYYSQIVNDFQKGDIAEGYSVSREKKESFPLTVTSAQKNPTAFYLCASSSLRGTEAFFGQGTRLTVV.

The chain recombines TRBV4-2 with TRBJ1-5, with 7 bases fitting TRBD1. The germline gives CDR1 LGHNA, CDR2 YNFKEQ. The CDR3 length is 17 residues. V lost 0 bases and J lost 7; bases outside the gene matches: 12. The CDR3 spells CASSQDTGTVVGQPQHF. The CDR3 DNA is TGTGCCAGCAGCCAAGATACGGGGACAGTCGTGGGGCAGCCCCAGCATTTT.

The chain employs TRBV7-9 and TRBJ2-5, with TRBD2 matching over 13 bases. This CDR3 has 16 residues. V lost 4 bases, J lost 3 bases, and 5 bases stayed unmatched. Germline V gene data show CDR1 as SEHNR and CDR2 as FQNEAQ (reference sequence). The CDR3 coding sequence is TGTGCCAGCAGCTCGGGGACTAGCGGGATGGAAGAGACCCAGTACTTC. Its protein product is CASSSGTSGMEETQYF.

This clone was detected only once. The junction does not match germline at one end; this may be a read error. The chain combines TRBV7-2 with TRBJ2-1; no clear D gene. CDR3 size: 13 residues. The germline V gene has CDR1 SGHTA and CDR2 FQGNSA. CDR3 protein: CASRLAGYNEQFF. The CDR3 DNA reads TGTGCCAGCAGGTTAGCTGGTTACAATGAGCAGTTCTTC.

This clone was counted a few times. V gene TRBV6-6 combines with J gene TRBJ1-6, with a tentative D call TRBD1 (6 bases). The ends were cut back, 6 bases at V and 10 bases at J, with 19 bases in the middle. Germline loops: CDR1 MNHNY, CDR2 SVGAGI (reference sequence). The CDR3 runs to 15 residues. The CDR3 coding sequence is TGTGCCAGCAGCTTAACCGGGACAAAAAGCTCACCCCTCCACTTT. Translation: CASSLTGTKSSPLHF.

The J gene is TRBJ1-1, the V gene TRBV18; D is uncertain. The CDR3 contains 12 residues. Deletions cut 4 bases from V and 5 bases from J, with 8 bases between. CDR1 is KGHSH, CDR2 LQKENI, per germline. The CDR3 nucleotides are TGTGCCAGCTCACGCGCCCGGACTGAAGCTTTCTTT. It encodes CASSRARTEAFF.

The chain combines TRBV28 with TRBJ1-5, with D perhaps matching TRBD1 (5 bases). The ends were cut back, 5 bases at V and 9 bases at J, with 14 bases in the middle. The germline gives CDR1 MDHEN, CDR2 SYDVKM. The CDR3 runs 13 residues. This CDR3 is CASSKSQGLPQHF. The CDR3 nucleotides are TGTGCCAGCAGTAAATCCCAGGGTTTGCCCCAGCATTTT.

The chain employs TRBV6-1 and TRBJ2-3, with 10 bases lining up with TRBD1. V shed 6 bases and J 4 bases; nucleotides not matched to a gene: 1. Germline V lookup: CDR1 MNHNS, CDR2 SASEGT. The CDR3 consists of 13 residues. The CDR3 region is CASRGQGADTQYF. CDR3 coding DNA: TGTGCCAGCAGAGGACAGGGGGCAGATACGCAGTATTTT.

This chain joins TRBV4-1 and TRBJ2-1; 8 bases are shared with TRBD2. J was trimmed by 4 bases and V by 0 bases; bases with no gene match: 5. The CDR3 extends over 16 amino acids. The germline CDR1 and CDR2 sequences are MGHRA and YSYEKL. CDR3 protein: CASSQDGGGSYNEQFF. The CDR3 bases are TGCGCCAGCAGCCAAGACGGCGGGGGGTCGTACAATGAGCAGTTCTTC.

V is TRBV7-8 and J is TRBJ2-6, with D unresolved. Germline V gene data show CDR1 as SGHVS and CDR2 as FQNEAQ. The CDR3 spans 16 residues. V dropped 6 bases and J dropped 0 bases, with 12 bases sitting between them. CDR3 in DNA: TGTGCCAGCAGTTTAAGGTCCGGCTCTGGGGCCAACGTCCTGACTTTC. Translating it yields CASSLRSGSGANVLTF.